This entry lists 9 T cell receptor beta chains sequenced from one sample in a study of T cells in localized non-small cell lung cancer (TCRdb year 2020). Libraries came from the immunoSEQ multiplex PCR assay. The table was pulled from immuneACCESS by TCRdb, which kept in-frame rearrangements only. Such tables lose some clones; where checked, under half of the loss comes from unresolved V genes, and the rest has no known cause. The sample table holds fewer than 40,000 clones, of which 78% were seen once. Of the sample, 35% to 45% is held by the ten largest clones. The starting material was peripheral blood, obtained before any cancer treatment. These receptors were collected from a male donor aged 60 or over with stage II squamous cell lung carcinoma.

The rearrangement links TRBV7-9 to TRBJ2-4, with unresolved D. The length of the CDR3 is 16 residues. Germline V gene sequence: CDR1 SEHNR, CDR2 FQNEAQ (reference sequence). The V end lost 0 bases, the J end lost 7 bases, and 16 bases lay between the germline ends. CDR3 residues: CASSLASTPIGNIQYF. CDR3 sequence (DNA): TGTGCCAGCAGCTTAGCCTCCACCCCGATAGGGAACATTCAGTACTTC.

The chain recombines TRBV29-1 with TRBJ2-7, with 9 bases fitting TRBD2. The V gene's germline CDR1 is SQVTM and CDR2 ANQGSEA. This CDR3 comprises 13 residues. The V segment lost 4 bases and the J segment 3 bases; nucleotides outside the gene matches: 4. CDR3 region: CSVGGLALYEQYF. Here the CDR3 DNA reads TGCAGCGTTGGGGGACTAGCCCTCTACGAGCAGTACTTC.

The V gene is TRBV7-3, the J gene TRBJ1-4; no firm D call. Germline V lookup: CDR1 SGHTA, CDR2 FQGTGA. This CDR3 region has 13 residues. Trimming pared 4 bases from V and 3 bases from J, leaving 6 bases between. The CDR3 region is CASSSGANEKLFF. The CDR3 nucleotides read TGTGCCAGCAGCTCCGGGGCTAATGAAAAACTGTTTTTT.

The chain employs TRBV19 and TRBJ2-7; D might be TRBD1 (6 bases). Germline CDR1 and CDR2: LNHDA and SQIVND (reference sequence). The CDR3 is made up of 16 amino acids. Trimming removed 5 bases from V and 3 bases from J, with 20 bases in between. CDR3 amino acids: CASSAPGFEGDYEQYF. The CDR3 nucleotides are TGTGCCAGTAGTGCCCCGGGTTTTGAGGGGGACTACGAGCAGTACTTC.

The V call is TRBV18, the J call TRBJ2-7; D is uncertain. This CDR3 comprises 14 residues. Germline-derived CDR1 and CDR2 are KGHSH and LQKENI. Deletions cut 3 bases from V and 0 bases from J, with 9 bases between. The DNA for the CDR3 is TGTGCCAGCTCACCTAGGGCAGACTCCTACGAGCAGTACTTC. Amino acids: CASSPRADSYEQYF.

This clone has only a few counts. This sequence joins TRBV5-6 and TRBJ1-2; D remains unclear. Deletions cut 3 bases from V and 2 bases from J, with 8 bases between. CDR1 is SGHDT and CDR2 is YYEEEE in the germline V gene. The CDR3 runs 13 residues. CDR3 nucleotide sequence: TGTGCCAGCAGCTCCGGCCAAAACTATGGCTACACCTTC. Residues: CASSSGQNYGYTF.

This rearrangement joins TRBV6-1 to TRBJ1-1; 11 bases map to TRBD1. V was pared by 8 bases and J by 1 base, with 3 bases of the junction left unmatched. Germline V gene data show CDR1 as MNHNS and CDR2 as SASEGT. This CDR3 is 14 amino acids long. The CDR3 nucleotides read TGTGCCAGCGGGACAGGGGGTAGGAACACTGAAGCTTTCTTT. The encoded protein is CASGTGGRNTEAFF.

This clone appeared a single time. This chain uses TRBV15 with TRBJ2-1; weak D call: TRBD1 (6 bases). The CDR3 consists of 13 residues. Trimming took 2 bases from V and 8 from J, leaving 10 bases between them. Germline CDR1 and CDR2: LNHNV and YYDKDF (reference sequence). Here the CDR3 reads CATSRTGSHEQFF. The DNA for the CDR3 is TGTGCCACCAGCAGAACAGGGAGCCATGAGCAGTTCTTC.

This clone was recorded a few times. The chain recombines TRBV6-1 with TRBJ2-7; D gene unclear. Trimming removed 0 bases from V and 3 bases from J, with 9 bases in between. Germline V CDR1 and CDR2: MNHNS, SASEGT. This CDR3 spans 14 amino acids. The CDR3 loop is CASSEAGGSYEQYF. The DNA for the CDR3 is TGTGCCAGCAGTGAAGCCGGCGGAAGCTACGAGCAGTACTTC.